Listed below are T cell receptor beta chains from one sample, sequenced in a study of CD8 T cell repertoires and HIV-1 epitope variants. The table came from immunoSEQ multiplex PCR; TCRdb's copy has only in-frame clones and leaves some out. The profile shows roughly 4,800 clones, roughly 62% of them singletons. Their antigens are not known. Sequencing input: cultured CD8+ T cells derived from PBMCs. All receptors derive from a male donor with HIV. Both conserved end residues are part of each CDR3. The order of the fields is D gene, J gene, clone size, V gene, CDR3 DNA, CDR3 protein. A D gene is named only where the DNA matches it firmly. Size is stated for part of the rows, as once, few or many counts, or as a class when the clone is expanded.

d_call: TRBD1; j_call: TRBJ1-4; clone_size: .; v_call: TRBV27; cdr3_nt: TGTGCCAGCAGTCTACAGGGGACGCGCGAAAAACTGTTTTTT; cdr3_aa: CASSLQGTREKLFF
d_call: TRBD1; j_call: TRBJ2-7; clone_size: .; v_call: TRBV6-5; cdr3_nt: TGTGCCAGCAGTCCGGACAGGGCCTACGAGCAGTACTTC; cdr3_aa: CASSPDRAYEQYF
d_call: .; j_call: TRBJ2-7; clone_size: .; v_call: TRBV7-9; cdr3_nt: TGTGCCAGCGGGCGACTTTCTATCGCCGACGAGCAGTACTTC; cdr3_aa: CASGRLSIADEQYF
d_call: .; j_call: TRBJ1-1; clone_size: .; v_call: TRBV27; cdr3_nt: TGTGCCAGCAGTTTCTACCGGACAGAATTGAACACTGAAGCTTTCTTT; cdr3_aa: CASSFYRTELNTEAFF
d_call: .; j_call: TRBJ2-2; clone_size: .; v_call: TRBV14; cdr3_nt: TGTGCCAGCAGCGACGACTACAGGGAAGGCACCGGGGAGCTGTTTTTT; cdr3_aa: CASSDDYREGTGELFF
d_call: TRBD2; j_call: TRBJ2-1; clone_size: .; v_call: TRBV9; cdr3_nt: TGTGCCAGCAGCGTAGAGGGCGGGAGGAGGGGTGAGCAGTTCTTC; cdr3_aa: CASSVEGGRRGEQFF
d_call: .; j_call: TRBJ2-5; clone_size: .; v_call: TRBV28; cdr3_nt: TGTGCCAGCAGCCCCCGCCCCCTGCCAGGCCAAGAGACCCAGTACTTC; cdr3_aa: CASSPRPLPGQETQYF
d_call: TRBD2; j_call: TRBJ2-1; clone_size: .; v_call: TRBV27; cdr3_nt: TGTGCCAGCAGTTTATTGGGACTAGGTACCAATGAGCAGTTCTTC; cdr3_aa: CASSLLGLGTNEQFF
d_call: TRBD2; j_call: TRBJ2-1; clone_size: .; v_call: TRBV7-9; cdr3_nt: TGTGCCAGCAGCCCCGAGTGGCGGGAGGAAAATGAGCAGTTCTTC; cdr3_aa: CASSPEWREENEQFF
d_call: TRBD2; j_call: TRBJ2-1; clone_size: .; v_call: TRBV6-5; cdr3_nt: TGTGCCAGCAGTAGCGGGGGCCCCTCCTACAATGAGCAGTTCTTC; cdr3_aa: CASSSGGPSYNEQFF
d_call: TRBD1; j_call: TRBJ2-5; clone_size: .; v_call: TRBV28; cdr3_nt: TGTGCCAGCAGTTCCCCGGGACAGGAGAGTAAAGAGACCCAGTACTTC; cdr3_aa: CASSSPGQESKETQYF
d_call: .; j_call: TRBJ2-7; clone_size: .; v_call: TRBV11-3; cdr3_nt: TGTGCCAGCAGCCCGGCGAGGCGCTTAGGGCACGAGCAGTACTTC; cdr3_aa: CASSPARRLGHEQYF
d_call: .; j_call: TRBJ2-7; clone_size: once; v_call: TRBV28; cdr3_nt: TGTGCCAGCACCCCCCTGGAAGCCCGATTGGACGAGCAGTACTTC; cdr3_aa: CASTPLEARLDEQYF
d_call: .; j_call: TRBJ2-3; clone_size: once; v_call: TRBV9; cdr3_nt: TGTGCCAGCAGCGTAGCCCCTGGTAGCACAGATACGCAGTATTTT; cdr3_aa: CASSVAPGSTDTQYF
d_call: TRBD2; j_call: TRBJ2-7; clone_size: .; v_call: TRBV9; cdr3_nt: TGTGCCAGCAGCGCTACCGGGACTAGCAATTCCGAGCAGTACTTC; cdr3_aa: CASSATGTSNSEQYF
d_call: .; j_call: TRBJ1-1; clone_size: few; v_call: TRBV6-6; cdr3_nt: TGTGCCAGCAGTTACAATGAGGACACTGAAGCTTTCTTT; cdr3_aa: CASSYNEDTEAFF
d_call: TRBD1; j_call: TRBJ2-1; clone_size: .; v_call: TRBV29-1; cdr3_nt: TGCAGCGTTGAATGGTATTGGACAGGGGAGTCCAATGAGCAGTTCTTC; cdr3_aa: CSVEWYWTGESNEQFF
d_call: TRBD2; j_call: TRBJ2-1; clone_size: .; v_call: TRBV19; cdr3_nt: TGTGCCAGTACCATGGGGGGGAGTACCTACAATGAGCAGTTCTTC; cdr3_aa: CASTMGGSTYNEQFF
d_call: .; j_call: TRBJ1-2; clone_size: few; v_call: TRBV29-1; cdr3_nt: TGCAGCGTAACAGGGAACTATGGCTACACCTTC; cdr3_aa: CSVTGNYGYTF
d_call: TRBD2; j_call: TRBJ2-1; clone_size: .; v_call: TRBV10-3; cdr3_nt: TGTGCCATCAGTGAGCCTAGCGGGGGGCTCAGTGAGCAGTTCTTC; cdr3_aa: CAISEPSGGLSEQFF
d_call: TRBD2; j_call: TRBJ2-7; clone_size: .; v_call: TRBV7-9; cdr3_nt: TGTGCCAGCAGCTTTGAGCGGGGGGACTACTCCTACGAGCAGTACTTC; cdr3_aa: CASSFERGDYSYEQYF
d_call: .; j_call: TRBJ2-7; clone_size: .; v_call: TRBV28; cdr3_nt: TGTGCCAGCAGTTTATGGGGGGTCTACGAGCAGTACTTC; cdr3_aa: CASSLWGVYEQYF
d_call: .; j_call: TRBJ2-7; clone_size: large; v_call: TRBV4-2; cdr3_nt: TGTGCCAGCAGCCCTACAGGCGGGCGGGACGAGCAGTACTTC; cdr3_aa: CASSPTGGRDEQYF
d_call: .; j_call: TRBJ2-7; clone_size: .; v_call: TRBV7-9; cdr3_nt: TGTGCCAGCAGCTTAGCGGGATCGACAAGCTCCTACGAGCAGTACTTC; cdr3_aa: CASSLAGSTSSYEQYF
d_call: .; j_call: TRBJ1-1; clone_size: .; v_call: TRBV9; cdr3_nt: TGTGCCAGCAGCCAAAATGAAGCAATTGAAGCTTTCTTT; cdr3_aa: CASSQNEAIEAFF
d_call: .; j_call: TRBJ1-3; clone_size: .; v_call: TRBV6-1; cdr3_nt: TGTGCCAGCAGTGAAAGGCGGACATCCTTAGGGTCTGGAAACACCATATATTTT; cdr3_aa: CASSERRTSLGSGNTIYF
d_call: .; j_call: TRBJ1-4; clone_size: once; v_call: TRBV4-2; cdr3_nt: TGTGCCAGCAGCCAAATGAGTGAAAAACTGTTTTTT; cdr3_aa: CASSQMSEKLFF
d_call: TRBD2; j_call: TRBJ2-2; clone_size: few; v_call: TRBV2; cdr3_nt: TGTGCCAGCAGTGTAGGAGCGGGGGGGCGAGACACCGGGGAGCTGTTTTTT; cdr3_aa: CASSVGAGGRDTGELFF
d_call: .; j_call: TRBJ1-2; clone_size: .; v_call: TRBV6-5; cdr3_nt: TGTGCCAGCAGTTACTCGAGTCCGGGATATGGCTACACCTTC; cdr3_aa: CASSYSSPGYGYTF
d_call: .; j_call: TRBJ1-6; clone_size: few; v_call: TRBV4-3; cdr3_nt: TGCGCCAGCAGCCAAGGGGAGGGAGGTTCACCCCTCCACTTT; cdr3_aa: CASSQGEGGSPLHF
d_call: TRBD1; j_call: TRBJ2-5; clone_size: .; v_call: TRBV7-9; cdr3_nt: TGTGCCAGCAGCCGCCTTGAACAGGGGGCCCAAGAGACCCAGTACTTC; cdr3_aa: CASSRLEQGAQETQYF
d_call: .; j_call: TRBJ2-7; clone_size: .; v_call: TRBV4-3; cdr3_nt: TGCGCCAGCAGCCAAGAATTAAGCTACGAGCAGTACTTC; cdr3_aa: CASSQELSYEQYF
d_call: TRBD1; j_call: TRBJ2-1; clone_size: .; v_call: TRBV5-4; cdr3_nt: TGTGCCAGCAGCCTTACAGGGGTGGGAGAGCAGTTCTTC; cdr3_aa: CASSLTGVGEQFF
d_call: .; j_call: TRBJ1-6; clone_size: few; v_call: TRBV15; cdr3_nt: TGTGCCACCAGCAGAGATTTACAGGGCTCACCCCTCCACTTT; cdr3_aa: CATSRDLQGSPLHF
d_call: TRBD1; j_call: TRBJ1-2; clone_size: medium-sized; v_call: TRBV6-4; cdr3_nt: TGTGCCAGCAGTGTCCCCCCCAGGGACAGGGGGCTTGTCTATGGCTACACCTTC; cdr3_aa: CASSVPPRDRGLVYGYTF
d_call: TRBD2; j_call: TRBJ2-1; clone_size: .; v_call: TRBV30; cdr3_nt: TGTGCCTGGAGTACTACTAGCGGGGGCTACAATGAGCAGTTCTTC; cdr3_aa: CAWSTTSGGYNEQFF
d_call: .; j_call: TRBJ1-1; clone_size: .; v_call: TRBV18; cdr3_nt: TGTGCCAGCTCAACCCTGCCAAAGGAAGCCTTTGAAGCTTTCTTT; cdr3_aa: CASSTLPKEAFEAFF
d_call: .; j_call: TRBJ2-2; clone_size: .; v_call: TRBV7-9; cdr3_nt: TGTGCCAGCAGCTTAACCACCGGGGAGCTGTTTTTT; cdr3_aa: CASSLTTGELFF
d_call: TRBD1; j_call: TRBJ2-7; clone_size: .; v_call: TRBV7-8; cdr3_nt: TGTGCCAGCAATGACAGGGGGAAGTACTACGAGCAGTACTTC; cdr3_aa: CASNDRGKYYEQYF
d_call: .; j_call: TRBJ2-6; clone_size: .; v_call: TRBV9; cdr3_nt: TGTGCCAGCAGCAACCGGGGGGCCGAAACTCCTGGGGCCAACGTCCTGACTTTC; cdr3_aa: CASSNRGAETPGANVLTF
d_call: .; j_call: TRBJ1-1; clone_size: .; v_call: TRBV28; cdr3_nt: TGTGCCAGCAGTGCCCTTCGGACGGAACACACTGAAGCTTTCTTT; cdr3_aa: CASSALRTEHTEAFF
d_call: TRBD2; j_call: TRBJ2-1; clone_size: .; v_call: TRBV5-4; cdr3_nt: TGTGCCAGCAGCCCATCGTGGGGGGGGAATGAGCAGTTCTTC; cdr3_aa: CASSPSWGGNEQFF
d_call: .; j_call: TRBJ2-7; clone_size: once; v_call: TRBV29-1; cdr3_nt: TGCAGCGTTGAAGAGGAAACACGATATTCCTACGAGCAGTACTTT; cdr3_aa: CSVEEETRYSYEQYF
d_call: .; j_call: TRBJ2-7; clone_size: .; v_call: TRBV4-2; cdr3_nt: TGTGCCAGCAGCTTACGAGCGGGCGAGCAGTACTTC; cdr3_aa: CASSLRAGEQYF
d_call: TRBD1; j_call: TRBJ2-1; clone_size: .; v_call: TRBV10-3; cdr3_nt: TGTGCCATCAAGGGGACAGGGGTCAATGAGCAGTTCTTC; cdr3_aa: CAIKGTGVNEQFF
d_call: .; j_call: TRBJ1-2; clone_size: .; v_call: TRBV7-2; cdr3_nt: TGTGCCAGCAGCTTATTGACAGCGACCTATGGCTACACCTTC; cdr3_aa: CASSLLTATYGYTF
d_call: TRBD1; j_call: TRBJ2-7; clone_size: once; v_call: TRBV7-9; cdr3_nt: TGTGCCAGCAGTGGGACAGCCTCCTACGAGCAGTACTTC; cdr3_aa: CASSGTASYEQYF
d_call: .; j_call: TRBJ2-5; clone_size: .; v_call: TRBV7-2; cdr3_nt: TGTGCCAGCAGCTTATGGGACGGACGATCTGCGTTGGAGACCCAGTACTTC; cdr3_aa: CASSLWDGRSALETQYF
d_call: .; j_call: TRBJ1-1; clone_size: .; v_call: TRBV28; cdr3_nt: TGTGCCAGCAGTTCCGGACAGCTGAACACTGAAGCTTTCTTT; cdr3_aa: CASSSGQLNTEAFF
d_call: .; j_call: TRBJ1-1; clone_size: .; v_call: TRBV13; cdr3_nt: TGTGCCAGCAGCCAAACCGGAGGGTCTGGCATGAACACTGAAGCTTTCTTT; cdr3_aa: CASSQTGGSGMNTEAFF
d_call: .; j_call: TRBJ1-3; clone_size: .; v_call: TRBV28; cdr3_nt: TGTGCCAGCAGCCAGACCCTCACTGGAAACACCATATATTTT; cdr3_aa: CASSQTLTGNTIYF
d_call: .; j_call: TRBJ2-3; clone_size: .; v_call: TRBV19; cdr3_nt: TGTGCCAGTAGTCGGACCCTGGGAGCAGATACGCAGTATTTT; cdr3_aa: CASSRTLGADTQYF
d_call: .; j_call: TRBJ2-5; clone_size: .; v_call: TRBV11-2; cdr3_nt: TGTGCCAGCAGCTTAGTTGGCTCCCCGGGGACCCAGTACTTC; cdr3_aa: CASSLVGSPGTQYF
d_call: .; j_call: TRBJ2-7; clone_size: .; v_call: TRBV27; cdr3_nt: TGTGCCAGCAGTTTAACCCCCGGGCTCAGCGAGCAGTACTTC; cdr3_aa: CASSLTPGLSEQYF
d_call: TRBD1; j_call: TRBJ2-1; clone_size: .; v_call: TRBV7-9; cdr3_nt: TGTGCCAGCAGCTCTCGGGACAGGGTGAATGAGCAGTTCTTC; cdr3_aa: CASSSRDRVNEQFF
d_call: .; j_call: TRBJ1-3; clone_size: .; v_call: TRBV4-3; cdr3_nt: TGCGCCAGCAGCCAAGATCGGACAGACCGTTGGTCTGGAAACACCATATATTTT; cdr3_aa: CASSQDRTDRWSGNTIYF
d_call: TRBD2; j_call: TRBJ2-1; clone_size: .; v_call: TRBV7-9; cdr3_nt: TGTGCCAGCAGCTTAGGGACTAGCGGGGGCGGTGAGCAGTTCTTC; cdr3_aa: CASSLGTSGGGEQFF